A selection of T cell receptor beta chains follows, all from one sample in a study of cytomegalovirus exposure and HLA in healthy donors. Assay used: immunoSEQ multiplex PCR; TCRdb lists only in-frame clones, some missing. The sample lists approximately 170,000 clones; about 80% were seen once. The sequencing sample was made of PBMCs. The receptor source for this set is a man aged 40-49 years in good health and CMV-seronegative. Each CDR3 is given with its conserved first and last residue. The D gene is left open where the match is weak. Clone size appears in some rows only: once, few, many, or a class for an expanded clone.

size,V,D,J,CDR3,DNA
-,TRBV5-6,TRBD1,TRBJ1-3,CASSFTGGRSGNTIYF,TGTGCCAGCAGCTTCACAGGGGGCAGATCTGGAAACACCATATATTTT
-,TRBV11-2,TRBD2,TRBJ2-1,CASSSTSEGGNEQFF,TGTGCCAGCAGCTCGACTAGCGAAGGAGGCAATGAGCAGTTCTTC
-,TRBV5-4,TRBD2,TRBJ2-7,CASSGGTSGAYEQYF,TGTGCCAGCAGCGGCGGGACTAGCGGGGCCTACGAGCAGTACTTC
-,TRBV25-1,-,TRBJ1-6,CASSDSGRTNSPLHF,TGTGCCAGCAGTGACTCTGGCAGAACTAATTCACCCCTCCACTTT
few,TRBV7-2,-,TRBJ2-2,CASSFPYTPGELFF,TGTGCCAGCAGCTTTCCTTATACACCCGGGGAGCTGTTTTTT
-,TRBV30,-,TRBJ1-5,CAWSVQHNQPQHF,TGTGCCTGGAGTGTACAACACAATCAGCCCCAGCATTTT
few,TRBV14,TRBD2,TRBJ2-3,CASSQGTSGSLVTDTQYF,TGTGCCAGCAGCCAGGGGACTAGCGGGAGTTTAGTGACAGATACGCAGTATTTT
-,TRBV6-5,TRBD1,TRBJ2-7,CASSYGGQLYEQYF,TGTGCCAGCAGTTACGGGGGACAGCTCTACGAGCAGTACTTC
-,TRBV7-6,-,TRBJ2-1,CASSFGGKYNEQFF,TGTGCCAGCAGCTTCGGGGGAAAGTACAATGAGCAGTTCTTC
-,TRBV27,TRBD1,TRBJ1-2,CASSSVPRTGGFGYTF,TGTGCCAGCAGTTCCGTTCCGCGGACAGGGGGCTTTGGCTACACCTTC
-,TRBV5-1,-,TRBJ2-1,CASSLSDISYNEQFF,TGCGCCAGCAGCTTGTCAGATATCTCCTACAATGAGCAGTTCTTC
-,TRBV29-1,TRBD2,TRBJ2-3,CSVVTGGFTDTQYF,TGCAGCGTTGTGACGGGAGGGTTCACAGATACGCAGTATTTT
-,TRBV7-9,TRBD2,TRBJ2-3,CASSLGGTSGRETDTQYF,TGTGCCAGCAGCTTAGGAGGGACTAGCGGGAGGGAAACCGATACGCAGTATTTT
-,TRBV12-5,-,TRBJ2-1,CASAGFSYNEQFF,TGTGCTAGCGCGGGTTTCTCCTACAATGAGCAGTTCTTC
-,TRBV2,TRBD1,TRBJ1-1,CASSEGQGGNTEAFF,TGTGCCAGCAGTGAGGGACAGGGTGGAAACACTGAAGCTTTCTTT
-,TRBV7-9,TRBD1,TRBJ2-5,CASSSMGQGEETQYF,TGTGCCAGCAGCTCCATGGGACAGGGCGAAGAGACCCAGTACTTC
-,TRBV27,TRBD2,TRBJ2-7,CASSPLRLAGDGEQYF,TGTGCCAGCAGTCCGCTCCGACTAGCGGGGGATGGTGAGCAGTACTTC
-,TRBV25-1,TRBD2,TRBJ2-1,CASSEYSIAGEQFF,TGTGCCAGCAGTGAATATAGTATAGCGGGGGAGCAGTTCTTC
few,TRBV5-1,TRBD1,TRBJ1-1,CASSLGMRGPGENTEAFF,TGCGCCAGCAGCTTGGGAATGAGGGGGCCGGGGGAGAACACTGAAGCTTTCTTT
-,TRBV19,-,TRBJ1-5,CASSIFRSSNQPQHF,TGTGCCAGTAGTATATTCAGGTCTAGCAATCAGCCCCAGCATTTT
-,TRBV28,TRBD2,TRBJ2-2,CASSLSLAGTGELFF,TGTGCCAGCAGTTTATCGCTAGCGGGAACCGGGGAGCTGTTTTTT
-,TRBV11-2,-,TRBJ2-7,CASSSGDLQYF,TGTGCCAGCAGCTCGGGGGACTTGCAGTACTTC
-,TRBV28,TRBD2,TRBJ2-7,CASSPSSRRESSYEQYF,TGTGCCAGCAGTCCCTCGAGTCGGCGGGAGTCCTCCTACGAGCAGTACTTC
-,TRBV18,TRBD2,TRBJ2-3,CASSLGTSGDTQYF,TGTGCCAGCTCACTGGGGACTAGCGGAGATACGCAGTATTTT
-,TRBV11-2,TRBD1,TRBJ2-2,CASSFQGAGELFF,TGTGCCAGCAGCTTTCAGGGGGCCGGGGAGCTGTTTTTT
few,TRBV28,-,TRBJ1-1,CASHDRPNTEAFF,TGTGCCAGCCATGACAGACCGAACACTGAAGCTTTCTTT
-,TRBV7-3,TRBD1,TRBJ2-2,CASSLYDRVGGELFF,TGTGCCAGCAGCTTGTACGACAGGGTCGGCGGGGAGCTGTTTTTT
-,TRBV7-6,TRBD2,TRBJ2-1,CASSLIGTSGSAYNEQFF,TGTGCCAGCAGCCTCATTGGGACTAGCGGGAGCGCCTACAATGAGCAGTTCTTC
-,TRBV2,-,TRBJ2-1,CASSDREGGNEQFF,TGTGCCAGCAGTGACAGGGAGGGGGGCAATGAGCAGTTCTTC
few,TRBV7-9,-,TRBJ1-3,CASSLAGSSGNTIYF,TGTGCCAGCAGCTTAGCCGGTTCCTCTGGAAACACCATATATTTT
-,TRBV15,TRBD2,TRBJ2-1,CATSREGAGGKNEQFF,TGTGCCACCAGCAGAGAGGGAGCGGGAGGGAAAAATGAGCAGTTCTTC
-,TRBV7-2,-,TRBJ2-7,CASSLQGYEQYF,TGTGCCAGCAGTCTCCAGGGATACGAGCAGTACTTC
-,TRBV5-6,-,TRBJ1-1,CASSSLTEEGTEAFF,TGTGCCAGCAGCTCGCTGACAGAGGAAGGCACTGAAGCTTTCTTT
-,TRBV5-6,TRBD2,TRBJ2-1,CASSLGGASGSHYNEQFF,TGTGCCAGCAGCTTGGGAGGGGCTAGCGGGAGTCACTACAATGAGCAGTTCTTC
-,TRBV19,TRBD1,TRBJ1-1,CASSIGRTGPAFF,TGTGCCAGTAGTATAGGACGGACAGGTCCAGCTTTCTTT
-,TRBV30,TRBD1,TRBJ1-4,CAWKTGTANEKLFF,TGTGCCTGGAAAACCGGGACAGCTAATGAAAAACTGTTTTTT
once,TRBV27,TRBD2,TRBJ2-7,CASSLAGSFEQYF,TGTGCCAGCAGTCTAGCGGGATCCTTCGAGCAGTACTTC
-,TRBV5-6,TRBD1,TRBJ2-4,CASSRRTGFNIQYF,TGTGCCAGCAGCAGGAGGACAGGGTTCAACATTCAGTACTTC
-,TRBV7-9,-,TRBJ1-1,CSSSYMNTEAFF,TGTTCCAGCAGCTATATGAACACTGAAGCTTTCTTT
-,TRBV7-8,-,TRBJ1-6,CASSLQGGTSPLHF,TGTGCCAGCAGCTTACAGGGTGGCACTTCACCCCTCCACTTT
-,TRBV5-4,TRBD2,TRBJ2-1,CASTETSGRANEQFF,TGTGCCAGCACCGAGACTAGCGGGAGAGCCAATGAGCAGTTCTTC
-,TRBV5-4,TRBD1,TRBJ2-3,CASSPDRGRGTDTQYF,TGTGCCAGCAGCCCCGACAGGGGAAGAGGGACAGATACGCAGTATTTT
-,TRBV19,-,TRBJ1-2,CASSMGRNYGYTF,TGTGCCAGTAGTATGGGCAGGAACTATGGCTACACCTTC
-,TRBV2,TRBD2,TRBJ2-2,CASSEAEGGRTGELFF,TGTGCCAGCAGTGAAGCTGAGGGAGGGAGGACCGGGGAGCTGTTTTTT
-,TRBV13,-,TRBJ2-1,CASSPARTALAFREQFF,TGTGCCAGCAGTCCCGCCCGGACAGCTCTAGCCTTCCGTGAGCAGTTCTTC
few,TRBV7-8,-,TRBJ2-1,CASSFSRGSYNEQFF,TGTGCCAGCAGCTTCTCCAGAGGATCCTACAATGAGCAGTTCTTC
-,TRBV18,-,TRBJ2-5,CASSPSAYQETQYF,TGTGCCAGCTCACCGTCCGCGTACCAAGAGACCCAGTACTTC
-,TRBV5-1,-,TRBJ2-5,CASKRGSQETQYF,TGCGCCAGCAAAAGGGGTTCCCAAGAGACCCAGTACTTC
-,TRBV29-1,TRBD2,TRBJ2-1,CSVGRGTSGSAEQFF,TGCAGCGTCGGCAGAGGGACTAGCGGGAGCGCTGAGCAGTTCTTC
-,TRBV6-1,-,TRBJ1-2,CASSAPQWATGVGYTF,TGTGCCAGCAGTGCTCCCCAGTGGGCCACAGGAGTTGGCTACACCTTC
-,TRBV5-4,-,TRBJ2-3,CASSIQQRLSTDTQYF,TGTGCCAGCAGCATCCAACAGCGGCTTAGCACAGATACGCAGTATTTT
-,TRBV7-2,-,TRBJ1-1,CASAGWRGTEAFF,TGTGCCAGCGCCGGGTGGAGAGGAACTGAAGCTTTCTTT
-,TRBV29-1,TRBD1,TRBJ1-2,CSVDRGPPWGYTF,TGCAGCGTAGACAGGGGGCCCCCCTGGGGCTACACCTTC
-,TRBV5-1,TRBD1,TRBJ1-1,CASSLEGTGRSEAFF,TGCGCCAGCAGCTTGGAGGGGACAGGGAGGTCTGAAGCTTTCTTT